Given below is one T cell receptor (beta chain) in context. Its target antigen remains unknown. Base-call qualities are not available, and no considerably larger clone is one nucleotide away. The collaborating institutions used their own protocols to collect whole blood in K2EDTA tubes. For TCRbeta analysis, collaborator samples were shipped as frozen whole blood, as isolated PBMCs, or as DNA extracted from either sample type. The CDR3 runs 18 residues from the cysteine to the phenylalanine. Solely the CDR3 DNA is kept, with 54 bases framed from the first base. V loses 4 bases at its end and J loses 0 bases; junction bases beyond the gene matches: 8. CDR1 SGHVS and CDR2 FQNEAQ are derived from the germline V gene. These data originate in a study of blood T cell repertoires in COVID-19 (dated by TCRdb to 2020 to 2022). General notes on the study: Samples from collaborators originated in the United States, Italy and Spain and spanned both the acute and convalescent phases of COVID-19. Where available, HLA class I and class II types were obtained from metadata supplied by the sample provider rather than from assay-based typing. A freely available public database, intended as a resource for researchers studying the immune response to SARS-CoV-2, is where the repertoires were released. The samples were drawn from the first 160 participants of the ongoing ImmuneRACE study and from 950 to 1,500 subjects provided by 6 global collaborators. Sample metadata almost always included a de-identified subject ID, COVID-19 status, age in years and sex. The prospective study material was composed of cDNA or gDNA derived from T cells, B-cell-depleted T cells, or PBMCs. Subjects who had been exposed to COVID-19, were actively infected with it, or had recovered from it provided the deeply sampled blood TCRbeta repertoires that made up the dataset.

Overall results and qualifications from the work: The amount of clinical and demographic metadata varied by source and participant and was provided uncurated.

TCRbeta CDR3 regions were amplified from genomic DNA using the immunoSEQ Assay, a bias-controlled multiplex PCR. The study's processing was this. The number of nucleated cells in each sample was estimated from the amplification of reference gene primers within the assay. To quantify the absolute abundance of each unique TCRbeta CDR3 rearrangement, sequence reads were collapsed and filtered. Productive Simpson clonality was computed per sample as the square root of Simpson's diversity index over productive rearrangements. TCRdb mirrors the immuneACCESS table, restricted to in-frame sequences. Some clones are absent from its copies; in checked studies, under half trace to an unresolved V gene, and the reason for the others is unknown. That table gives V, J and clone size, and the DNA gave D and trimming. Within this sample are roughly 100,000 clones, with roughly nine tenths of them counted one time only. The leading ten clones occupy about 6.3% of the sample.

The chain is encoded by TRBV7-8 joined to TRBJ2-2; 10 bases in the junction line up with TRBD1. This sequence originates from a human donor in a cohort sampled during active COVID-19. Sequencing used peripheral blood. The CDR3 has the sequence CASSYGQGVFSNTGELFF. DNA sequence: TGTGCCAGCAGCTACGGACAGGGGGTTTTCTCGAACACCGGGGAGCTGTTTTTT.